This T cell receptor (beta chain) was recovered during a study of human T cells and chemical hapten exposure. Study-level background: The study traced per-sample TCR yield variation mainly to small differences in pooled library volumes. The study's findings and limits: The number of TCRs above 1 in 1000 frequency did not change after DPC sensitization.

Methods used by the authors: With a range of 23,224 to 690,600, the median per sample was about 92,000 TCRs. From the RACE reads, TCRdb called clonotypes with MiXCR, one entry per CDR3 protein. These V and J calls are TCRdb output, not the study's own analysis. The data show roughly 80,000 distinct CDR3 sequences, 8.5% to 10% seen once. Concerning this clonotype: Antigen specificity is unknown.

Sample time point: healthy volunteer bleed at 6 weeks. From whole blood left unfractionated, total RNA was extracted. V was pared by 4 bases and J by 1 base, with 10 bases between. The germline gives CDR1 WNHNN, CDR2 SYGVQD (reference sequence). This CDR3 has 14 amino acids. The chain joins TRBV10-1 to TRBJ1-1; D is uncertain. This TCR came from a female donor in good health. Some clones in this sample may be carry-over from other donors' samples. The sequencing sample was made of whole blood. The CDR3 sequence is CASSGPEWNTEAFF. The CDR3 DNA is TGCGCCAGCAGTGGACCAGAGTGGAACACTGAAGCTTTCTTT.